The 32 T cell receptor beta chains given below trace back to one sample, sequenced in a study of Ad26.COV2.S vaccination and SARS-CoV-2 variants. Treatment given: some 20 received Ad26.COV2.S at low or high dose, single or two shots; several received placebo; per-sample allocation not given. Repertoires come from day 63 after the first vaccine or placebo injection. Here immunoSEQ multiplex PCR was the method, and the copy in TCRdb shows in-frame clones only, minus some. The sample comprises roughly 350,000 clones, 70% to 90% of which are singletons, and about 11% rests with the top ten. The sequencing here drew on peripheral blood, taken in a trial of Ad26.COV2.S vaccine versus placebo. The receptors were sampled from a person between 18 and 60 years old who received the Ad26.COV2.S COVID-19 vaccine or a placebo.

The DNA for the CDR3 is TGTGCCAGCAGCCTCACCCGGGGGGAACCCGGGGAGCTGTTTTTT. This translates into CASSLTRGEPGELFF. The chain employs TRBV4-2 and TRBJ2-2, with TRBD2 identical over 7 bases. CDR1 is LGHNA, CDR2 YNFKEQ, per germline. This CDR3 region has 15 residues. The V and J ends lost 4 bases and 6 bases, in that order; junction bases with no gene match: 8.

The genes are TRBV11-2 and TRBJ1-2, with D perhaps TRBD1 (5 bases). Per the germline V gene, CDR1 is SGHAT and CDR2 is FQNNGV. Trimming took 4 bases from V and 6 from J, leaving 18 bases between them. The CDR3 has 15 amino acids. The CDR3 here is CASSSHGGEYNGYTF. CDR3 DNA: TGTGCCAGCAGCTCACACGGGGGGGAGTATAATGGCTACACCTTC.

This clone appeared a single time. The V call is TRBV7-2, the J call TRBJ1-1; 7 bases match TRBD1. Per the germline V gene, CDR1 is SGHTA and CDR2 is FQGNSA. The CDR3 is 13 residues long. V lost 4 bases to trimming and J lost 3 bases; unmatched junction nucleotides: 2. The CDR3 nucleotides read TGTGCCAGCAGCTCCGGACAGGACACTGAAGCTTTCTTT. This translates into CASSSGQDTEAFF.

This sequence joins TRBV7-8 and TRBJ2-3, with a weak D call TRBD1 (5 bases). The CDR3 length is 16 residues. From germline, CDR1 is SGHVS and CDR2 FQNEAQ. Trimming stripped 1 base from V and 0 bases from J, with 11 bases between. CDR3: CASSLGGRVSTDTQYF. The CDR3 DNA follows: TGTGCCAGCAGCTTAGGAGGCAGGGTGAGCACAGATACGCAGTATTTT. Combining the CDR3 with reference TRBV7-8 and TRBJ2-3 gives the whole variable domain GAGVSQSPRYKVAKRGQDVALRCDPISGHVSLFWYQQALGQGPEFLTYFQNEAQLDKSGLPSDRFFAERPEGSVSTLKIQRTQQEDSAVYLCASSLGGRVSTDTQYFGPGTRLTVL.

V is TRBV12-3 or TRBV12-4 and J is TRBJ2-1; 8 bases fit TRBD2. The CDR3 consists of 12 residues. V lost 5 bases and J lost 10; bases outside the gene matches: 4. CDR3 protein: CASSPLAGEQFF. The CDR3 nucleotides read TGTGCCAGCAGTCCATTAGCGGGGGAGCAGTTCTTC.

The rearrangement uses TRBV2 and TRBJ1-2, with 8 bases lining up with TRBD1. J gave up 4 bases and V 2 bases, and 9 bases lay outside the gene matches. The CDR3 is made up of 16 amino acids. The germline gives CDR1 SNHLY, CDR2 FYNNEI. The CDR3 spells CASSEIRSGGIYGYTF. CDR3 bases: TGTGCCAGCAGTGAAATACGCTCAGGGGGCATCTATGGCTACACCTTC.

By sample share, this clone is medium-sized (0.01 to 0.1%). V gene TRBV9 combines with J gene TRBJ2-1; TRBD2 aligns across 9 bases. Trimming at V came to 3 bases and at J to 7 bases, leaving 8 bases not matched to a gene. CDR3 length: 15 residues. CDR1 and CDR2 from the germline V gene are SGDLS and YYNGEE. The CDR3 spells CASSASGTPGNEQFF. CDR3 nucleotides: TGTGCCAGCAGCGCTAGCGGGACCCCCGGTAATGAGCAGTTCTTC.

The J gene is TRBJ2-1, the V gene TRBV3-1 (or the pseudogene TRBV3-2), with D perhaps given as TRBD1 or TRBD2 (5 bases each). Germline values: CDR1 LGHDT, CDR2 YNNKEL (reference sequence). V was cut by 1 base and J by 10 bases, with 5 bases left in between. The CDR3 loop spans 11 amino acids. The CDR3 DNA sequence: TGTGCCAGCAGCCAAGGGGGGGAGCAGTTCTTC. Translated: CASSQGGEQFF.

The table lists this clone with a few counts. The CDR3 DNA reads as TGTGCCAGCAGCCCCGACGGCAGGGGGAATCAGCCCCAGCATTTT. Translated, it gives CASSPDGRGNQPQHF. The rearrangement links TRBV7-9 to TRBJ1-5; 7 bases are a match to TRBD1. The V and J ends lost 5 bases and 4 bases, in that order; junction bases with no gene match: 8. Looked up from germline, CDR1 is SEHNR and CDR2 is FQNEAQ (reference sequence). The CDR3 is 15 amino acids.

The chain links TRBV9 to TRBJ2-3, with TRBD2 matching 7 bases. The CDR3 is 15 amino acids. Germline CDR1 is SGDLS and CDR2 is YYNGEE. V dropped 2 bases and J dropped 4; count of bases not matched to a gene: 7. DNA for the CDR3: TGTGCCAGCAGCGTTTTAGGCGCGGGAGCAGATACGCAGTATTTT. This translates into CASSVLGAGADTQYF.

This chain joins TRBV7-2 and TRBJ2-1; possible D gene TRBD2, 5 bases. Germline V gene lookup returns CDR1 SGHTA and CDR2 FQGNSA. Trimming pared 1 base from V and 9 bases from J, leaving 10 bases between. The CDR3 has 13 residues. The CDR3 DNA follows: TGTGCCAGCAGCTTAGGGGAGATGGCTGAGCAGTTCTTC. This sequence encodes CASSLGEMAEQFF.

This chain joins TRBV19 and TRBJ1-5; 8 bases match TRBD1. The CDR3 has 13 amino acids. CDR1 LNHDA and CDR2 SQIVND come from the germline V gene (reference sequence). Trimming at V came to 6 bases and at J to 7 bases, leaving 5 bases not matched to a gene. The CDR3 protein is CASRDRVWQPQHF. For the CDR3, the DNA is TGTGCCAGTAGGGACAGGGTTTGGCAGCCCCAGCATTTT.

The CDR3 is CASSPPLRRDPQETQYF. The DNA of the CDR3 is TGTGCCAGCAGCCCACCCCTCCGACGGGATCCCCAGGAGACCCAGTACTTC. The chain carries TRBV7-9 and TRBJ2-5; a possible D gene is TRBD2 (5 bases). The CDR3 length is 17 residues. V lost 5 bases, J lost 5 bases, and 24 bases lay in between. Germline V gene lookup returns CDR1 SEHNR and CDR2 FQNEAQ (reference sequence).

The chain recombines TRBV18 with TRBJ2-5; D may be TRBD2 (5 bases). Germline CDR1 and CDR2: KGHSH and LQKENI. The CDR3 is 13 amino acids. Trimming removed 4 bases at V and 4 bases at J, with 10 bases between. CDR3 protein: CASSHYRGETQYF. The DNA for the CDR3 is TGTGCCAGCTCACACTACCGGGGAGAGACCCAGTACTTC.

This sequence joins TRBV6-4 and TRBJ1-6, with a tentative D call TRBD1 (5 bases). This CDR3 is 14 amino acids long. Between the trimmed V and J ends, which lost 6 bases and 6 bases, there was a span of 12 bases. Germline lookup yields CDR1 MRHNA and CDR2 SNTAGT. CDR3 protein: CASRIQGVNSPLHF. For the CDR3, the DNA is TGTGCCAGCAGGATTCAGGGAGTTAATTCACCCCTCCACTTT.

This clone has only a few counts. This rearrangement joins TRBV7-8 to TRBJ2-7; 8 bases are a match to TRBD2. The CDR3 contains 14 residues. J gave up 7 bases and V 5 bases, and 10 bases lay outside the gene matches. CDR1 and CDR2 (germline): SGHVS, FQNEAQ. The CDR3: CASSPGGAGREQYF. The CDR3 DNA reads as TGTGCCAGCAGCCCGGGGGGGGCTGGGAGAGAGCAGTACTTC.

The chain uses TRBV9 and TRBJ1-4; D is possibly TRBD1 (6 bases). The CDR3 runs to 13 residues. CDR1 and CDR2 from the germline V gene are SGDLS and YYNGEE. Trimming pared 4 bases from V and 10 bases from J, leaving 14 bases between. CDR3 protein: CASSTGKYGKLFF. The CDR3 DNA sequence: TGTGCCAGCAGCACAGGGAAATACGGAAAACTGTTTTTT.

V and J are TRBV10-3 and TRBJ1-3; TRBD1 matches at 9 bases. The V and J ends lost 8 bases and 4 bases, in that order; junction bases with no gene match: 6. The germline CDR1 and CDR2 sequences are ENHRY and SYGVKD. The CDR3 is 14 amino acids. In DNA, the CDR3 is TGTGCCATCTGGACAGGGGAAATGGGAAACACCATATATTTT. It translates to CAIWTGEMGNTIYF.

J is TRBJ2-1 and V is TRBV24-1, with 9 bases aligning to TRBD2. This CDR3 is built from 16 residues. The germline V gene encodes CDR1 KGHDR and CDR2 SFDVKD. J gave up 8 bases and V 2 bases, and 9 bases lay outside the gene matches. The CDR3 coding sequence is TGTGCCACCAGTGATTCGGGACTAGCTATTAACGATGAGCAGTTCTTC. Translated: CATSDSGLAINDEQFF.

The chain couples TRBV19 to TRBJ1-6; D unresolved. The CDR3 runs 15 residues. V was trimmed by 4 bases and J by 10 bases, leaving 17 bases between them. Germline V gene data show CDR1 as LNHDA and CDR2 as SQIVND (reference sequence). CDR3 sequence: CASSSRSSSPSPLHF. The CDR3 DNA is TGTGCCAGTAGTAGCAGGAGTTCCTCCCCATCACCCCTCCACTTT.

The gene calls are TRBV27 and TRBJ1-5; the match to TRBD1 covers 8 bases. The germline V gene encodes CDR1 MNHEY and CDR2 SMNVEV (reference sequence). The junction had 4 bases not matched to a gene; V was cut back by 2 bases and J by 7 bases. The CDR3 consists of 14 residues. For the CDR3, the DNA is TGTGCCAGCAGTTTAGGTCAGGGGGCGCAGCCCCAGCATTTT. Residues: CASSLGQGAQPQHF.

The V call is TRBV6-5, the J call TRBJ2-5; D ambiguous. The length of the CDR3 is 13 residues. The germline V and J ends were trimmed by 3 bases and 5 bases, with 10 bases remaining between them. The germline V gene has CDR1 MNHEY and CDR2 SVGAGI. The DNA of the CDR3 is TGTGCCAGCAGTTATGTTCGTGGGGAGACCCAGTACTTC. Translating it yields CASSYVRGETQYF.

The chain links TRBV4-2 to TRBJ2-7; a weak D match, TRBD2 (8 bases). Deletions cut 6 bases from V and 0 bases from J, with 27 bases between. The CDR3 is 19 amino acids. In germline, CDR1 is LGHNA, CDR2 YNFKEQ. In DNA form, the CDR3 reads TGTGCCAGCAGGCGGCGGGGGGACAGTTCCCTTTCTAGCTCCTACGAGCAGTACTTC. This encodes CASRRRGDSSLSSSYEQYF.

The rearrangement joins TRBV12-3 or TRBV12-4 to TRBJ2-3; D gene unclear. The CDR3 totals 13 residues. V shed 3 bases and J shed 4 bases, with 8 bases lying between them. This CDR3 is CASSFERSDTQYF. The CDR3 region has the DNA TGTGCCAGCAGTTTCGAGCGATCAGATACGCAGTATTTT.

This chain connects TRBV6-2 or TRBV6-3 to TRBJ2-7, with 9 bases that match TRBD1. The J segment lost 5 bases and the V segment lost 0 bases, leaving 11 bases of the junction unmatched. The CDR3 covers 17 residues. Germline CDR1 is MNHEY and CDR2 is SVGEGT. The DNA for the CDR3 is TGTGCCAGCAGTTACTCGCTAACCGGGACAGGGATTGACGAGCAGTACTTC. Amino acids: CASSYSLTGTGIDEQYF.

In its sample, this clone was seen a few times. This chain connects TRBV7-2 to TRBJ2-1; D is undetermined. Trimming left V 1 base short and J 4 bases short, with 17 bases between. There are 17 residues in the CDR3. Germline loops: CDR1 SGHTA, CDR2 FQGNSA. The CDR3 DNA reads as TGTGCCAGCAGCTTAGGTGTCACCCCAAAAACGTACAATGAGCAGTTCTTC. It translates to CASSLGVTPKTYNEQFF.

The gene calls are TRBV18 and TRBJ2-1; no firm D call. The CDR3 covers 14 residues. V lost 8 bases to trimming and J lost 0 bases, with 11 bases between them. CDR1 is KGHSH, CDR2 LQKENI, per germline. The CDR3 DNA reads TGTGCCAGCGACGGATGGGGCTCCTACAATGAGCAGTTCTTC. The encoded protein is CASDGWGSYNEQFF.

The chain joins TRBV18 to TRBJ1-1; TRBD1 matches 12 bases. This CDR3 contains 14 residues. Germline assignment: CDR1 KGHSH and CDR2 LQKENI. The junction had 8 bases not matched to a gene; V was cut back by 7 bases and J by 8 bases. In DNA, the CDR3 is TGTGCCAGCTTAGGGACAGGGGGCGATTCCGAAGCTTTCTTT. It encodes CASLGTGGDSEAFF. Full variable domain (remainder filled in from reference TRBV18 and TRBJ1-1): NAGVMQNPRHLVRRRGQEARLRCSPMKGHSHVYWYRQLPEEGLKFMVYLQKENIIDESGMPKERFSAEFPKEGPSILRIQQVVRGDSAAYFCASLGTGGDSEAFFGQGTRLTVV.

The V gene is TRBV10-3, the J gene TRBJ2-7; D possibly corresponds to TRBD1 (6 bases). This CDR3 spans 13 amino acids. Germline V gives CDR1 ENHRY, CDR2 SYGVKD. Trimming cost V 10 bases and J 5 bases, with 18 bases left between them. The CDR3 spells CATCYNRDDEQYF. CDR3 in DNA: TGTGCCACCTGTTATAACAGGGACGACGAGCAGTACTTC.

The chain uses TRBV4-2 and TRBJ1-5; D gene unclear. Trimming stripped 3 bases from V and 4 bases from J, with 4 bases between. The germline V gene has CDR1 LGHNA and CDR2 YNFKEQ. CDR3 length equals 12 residues. The CDR3 spells CASSQGNQPQHF. CDR3 in DNA: TGTGCCAGCAGCCAGGGGAATCAGCCCCAGCATTTT.

This clone was seen a few times. The CDR3 DNA reads TGTGCCATTGAGCGACAGGGTAATTCACCCCTCCACTTT. It encodes CAIERQGNSPLHF. V and J are TRBV30 and TRBJ1-6; 7 positions match TRBD1. The CDR3 covers 13 residues. The germline V gene has CDR1 GTSNPN and CDR2 SVGIG (reference sequence). The trim removed 8 bases at V and 6 bases at J, leaving 7 bases unmatched.

Details on this clone: Other DNA sequences in the sample encode the same CDR3. V and J are TRBV5-1 and TRBJ1-1; no clear D gene. The length of the CDR3 is 15 residues. Trimming cost V 0 bases and J 3 bases, with 12 bases left between them. The V gene's germline CDR1 is SGHRS and CDR2 YFSETQ. The CDR3 nucleotides are TGCGCCAGCAGCTTGGAAGGTCTCCGGGACACTGAAGCTTTCTTT. Amino acids: CASSLEGLRDTEAFF.